The clone carrying this T cell receptor (beta chain) came up once. This entry comes from a study of blood T cell repertoires in COVID-19. The CDR3 runs 11 residues. Germline CDR1 DFQATT, CDR2 SNEGSKA (reference sequence). The V gene lost 6 bases and the J gene lost 5 bases, with 11 bases spanning the gap. Using immunoSEQ multiplex PCR, the repertoire was profiled, and TCRdb retains in-frame clones only, with some absent. The sample has more than 200,000 clones, more than 75% seen once. Sequencing was carried out using PBMCs or T cells enriched from blood (not recorded which). The chain uses TRBV20-1 and TRBJ2-7; D possibly corresponds to TRBD2 (5 bases). The receptor was derived from a woman in her thirties or forties with acute COVID-19. The CDR3 loop is CSAWVGDEQYF. CDR3 in DNA: TGCAGTGCCTGGGTCGGGGACGAGCAGTACTTC.